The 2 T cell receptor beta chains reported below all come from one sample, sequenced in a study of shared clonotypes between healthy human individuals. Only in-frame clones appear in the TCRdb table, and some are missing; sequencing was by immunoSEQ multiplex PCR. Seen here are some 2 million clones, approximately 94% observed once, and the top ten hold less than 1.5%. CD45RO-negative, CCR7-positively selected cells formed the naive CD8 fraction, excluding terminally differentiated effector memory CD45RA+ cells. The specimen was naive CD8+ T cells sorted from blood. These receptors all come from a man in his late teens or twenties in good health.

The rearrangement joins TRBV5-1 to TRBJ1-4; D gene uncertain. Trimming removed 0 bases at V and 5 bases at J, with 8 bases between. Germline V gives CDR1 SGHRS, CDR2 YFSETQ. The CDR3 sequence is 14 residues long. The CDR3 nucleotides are TGCGCCAGCAGCTTGGGAGGGCAGAATGAAAAACTGTTTTTT. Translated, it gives CASSLGGQNEKLFF.

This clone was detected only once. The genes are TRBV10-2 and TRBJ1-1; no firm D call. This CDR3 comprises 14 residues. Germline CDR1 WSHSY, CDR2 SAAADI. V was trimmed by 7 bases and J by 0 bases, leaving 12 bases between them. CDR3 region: CASTKTEMNTEAFF. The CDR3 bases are TGCGCCAGCACCAAGACGGAGATGAACACTGAAGCTTTCTTT.